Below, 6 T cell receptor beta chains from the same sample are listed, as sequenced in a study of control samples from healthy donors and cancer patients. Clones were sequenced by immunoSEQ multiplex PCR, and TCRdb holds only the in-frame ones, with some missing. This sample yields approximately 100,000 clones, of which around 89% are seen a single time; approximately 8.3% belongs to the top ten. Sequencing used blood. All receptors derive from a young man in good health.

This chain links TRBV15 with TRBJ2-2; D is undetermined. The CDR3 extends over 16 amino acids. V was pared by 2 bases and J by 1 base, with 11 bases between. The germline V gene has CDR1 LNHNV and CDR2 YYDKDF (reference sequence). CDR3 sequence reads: CATSRRTPVNTGELFF. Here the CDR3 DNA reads TGTGCCACCAGCAGACGAACCCCCGTGAACACCGGGGAGCTGTTTTTT. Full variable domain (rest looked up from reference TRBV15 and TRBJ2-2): DAMVIQNPRYQVTQFGKPVTLSCSQTLNHNVMYWYQQKSSQAPKLLFHYYDKDFNNEADTPDNFQSRRPNTSFCFLDIRSPGLGDTAMYLCATSRRTPVNTGELFFGEGSRLTVL.

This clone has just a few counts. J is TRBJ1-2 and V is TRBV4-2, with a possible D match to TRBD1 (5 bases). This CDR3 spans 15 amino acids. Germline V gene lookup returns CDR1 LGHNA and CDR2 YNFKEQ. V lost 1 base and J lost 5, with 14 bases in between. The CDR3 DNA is TGTGCCAGCAGCCAAGGGCTAGCGGAGGGGTATGGCTACACCTTC. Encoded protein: CASSQGLAEGYGYTF.

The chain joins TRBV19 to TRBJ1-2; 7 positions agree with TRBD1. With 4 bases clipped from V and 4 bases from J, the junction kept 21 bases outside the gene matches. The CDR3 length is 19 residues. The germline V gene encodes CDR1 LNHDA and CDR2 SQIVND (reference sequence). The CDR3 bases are TGTGCCAGTAGTACAAACAGGGGTTATAGGACTTCCACCGTCTATGGCTACACCTTC. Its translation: CASSTNRGYRTSTVYGYTF.

This CDR3 reads CATSDSDRYYEQYF. The CDR3 DNA reads as TGTGCCACCAGTGATTCTGACCGATATTACGAGCAGTACTTC. V usage is TRBV24-1 and J usage is TRBJ2-7; D unclear. The CDR3 totals 14 residues. The ends were cut back, 2 bases at V and 4 bases at J, with 11 bases in the middle. Germline V gene lookup returns CDR1 KGHDR and CDR2 SFDVKD.

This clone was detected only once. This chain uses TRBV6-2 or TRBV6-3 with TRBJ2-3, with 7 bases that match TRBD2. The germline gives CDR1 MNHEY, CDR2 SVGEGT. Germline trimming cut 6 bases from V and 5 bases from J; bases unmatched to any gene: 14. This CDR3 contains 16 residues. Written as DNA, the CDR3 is TGTGCCAGCAGCCACGGATACGCGGGAGTTGAAGATACGCAGTATTTT. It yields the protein CASSHGYAGVEDTQYF.

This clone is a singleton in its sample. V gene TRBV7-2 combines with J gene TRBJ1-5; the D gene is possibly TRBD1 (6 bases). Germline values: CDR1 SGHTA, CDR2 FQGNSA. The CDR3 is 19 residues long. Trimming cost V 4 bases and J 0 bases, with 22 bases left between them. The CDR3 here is CASSSTSGHLGHSNQPQHF. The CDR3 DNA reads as TGTGCCAGCAGCTCAACCTCGGGACACCTAGGGCATAGCAATCAGCCCCAGCATTTT.